The 29 T cell receptor beta chains in this list originate from one sample, sequenced in a study of blood T cell repertoires in COVID-19. Clones were read by immunoSEQ multiplex PCR, and TCRdb kept only the in-frame ones, dropping some. Here the sample spans under 35,000 clones, 91% being singletons. The sequencing sample was made of peripheral blood. These receptors were taken from a human donor in a cohort sampled during active COVID-19.

The chain has TRBV28 and TRBJ1-6, with 9 bases aligning to TRBD1. Germline assignment: CDR1 MDHEN and CDR2 SYDVKM. The CDR3 sequence is 17 residues long. Germline trimming cut 2 bases from V and 4 bases from J; bases unmatched to any gene: 6. The CDR3 nucleotides are TGTGCCAGCAGTTTAAGTCCGGGACAGGGATATAATTCACCCCTCCACTTT. It encodes CASSLSPGQGYNSPLHF. Combining the CDR3 with reference TRBV28 and TRBJ1-6 gives the whole variable domain DVKVTQSSRYLVKRTGEKVFLECVQDMDHENMFWYRQDPGLGLRLIYFSYDVKMKEKGDIPEGYSVSREKKERFSLILESASTNQTSMYLCASSLSPGQGYNSPLHFGNGTRLTVT.

This clone has a single count. This chain links TRBV28 with TRBJ2-7; D is unclear. CDR1 and CDR2 from the germline V gene are MDHEN and SYDVKM. This CDR3 is built from 13 residues. V lost 6 bases to trimming and J lost 5 bases, with 14 bases between them. CDR3: CASRQTAIDEQYV. The CDR3 nucleotides read TGTGCCAGCAGGCAGACTGCCATAGACGAGCAGTACGTC.

The chain is built from TRBV6-5 and TRBJ2-3, with D unclear. Germline loops: CDR1 MNHEY, CDR2 SVGAGI. CDR3 length: 15 amino acids. Between the trimmed V and J ends, which lost 5 bases and 2 bases, there was a span of 14 bases. For the CDR3, the DNA is TGTGCCAGCAGTAACACAAGATCCTCCACAGATACGCAGTATTTT. The encoded protein is CASSNTRSSTDTQYF.

The chain employs TRBV30 and TRBJ1-1; D unclear. The CDR3 is 13 residues long. Trimming removed 0 bases at V and 4 bases at J, with 9 bases between. Germline-derived CDR1 and CDR2 are GTSNPN and SVGIG (reference sequence). The CDR3 DNA sequence: TGTGCCTGGAGTGTCTTGGGCAGCACTGAAGCTTTCTTT. Translated, it gives CAWSVLGSTEAFF.

The chain couples TRBV6-6 to TRBJ2-2, with 8 bases fitting TRBD1. Trimming took 4 bases from V and 5 from J; bases not matched to a gene: 9. Germline CDR1 reads MNHNY; CDR2 reads SVGAGI (reference sequence). The CDR3 covers 16 residues. CDR3 sequence (DNA): TGTGCCAGCAGTTTCTCCCAGGGGGCAGGAACCGGGGAGCTGTTTTTT. It codes for CASSFSQGAGTGELFF.

This chain connects TRBV11-3 to TRBJ2-3; 7 bases map to TRBD2. The germline V gene has CDR1 SGHNT and CDR2 YENEEA. The CDR3 sequence is 17 residues long. Unmatched junction bases numbered 15, after V lost 2 bases and J lost 7 bases. The CDR3 region is CASSLYWRETVVNTQYF. In nucleotides, the CDR3 is TGTGCCAGCAGCTTATATTGGCGGGAGACGGTAGTGAATACGCAGTATTTT.

The V gene is TRBV24-1, the J gene TRBJ1-4, with no clear D. Germline CDR1 is KGHDR and CDR2 is SFDVKD. The CDR3 is made up of 16 amino acids. The V end was cut by 2 bases, the J end by 5 bases, with 14 bases between. The CDR3 DNA sequence: TGTGCCACCAGTGATTCTGGCAAGACTTCGAATGAAAAACTGTTTTTT. Translated: CATSDSGKTSNEKLFF.

V is TRBV11-2 and J is TRBJ2-3, with 11 bases matching TRBD2. This CDR3 comprises 14 residues. Trimming cost V 11 bases and J 1 base; bases outside gene matches: 5. Germline CDR1 SGHAT, CDR2 FQNNGV. The CDR3 loop reads CASQLAGGTDTQYF. CDR3 DNA: TGTGCCTCCCAACTAGCGGGGGGCACAGATACGCAGTATTTT.

This chain joins TRBV19 and TRBJ2-1; tentative D call: TRBD1 (5 bases). V dropped 4 bases and J dropped 0 bases, with 10 bases sitting between them. The germline V gene encodes CDR1 LNHDA and CDR2 SQIVND (reference sequence). CDR3 size: 15 residues. This CDR3 is CASSTGLSSYNEQFF. The CDR3 DNA is TGTGCCAGTAGTACAGGGCTCAGCTCCTACAATGAGCAGTTCTTC.

This sequence joins TRBV28 and TRBJ1-1; D possibly corresponds to TRBD1 (6 bases). This CDR3 spans 16 amino acids. CDR1 is MDHEN, CDR2 SYDVKM, per germline. V lost 6 bases to trimming and J lost 3 bases, with 20 bases between them. The CDR3 DNA sequence: TGTGCCAGCAGCCCCCCTACAGGGCGTAAGGACACTGAAGCTTTCTTT. Its translation: CASSPPTGRKDTEAFF.

The chain recombines TRBV5-1 with TRBJ1-2, with 9 bases identical to TRBD1. Germline V gene sequence: CDR1 SGHRS, CDR2 YFSETQ. The CDR3 covers 14 residues. J lost 2 bases, V lost 4 bases, and 3 bases had no gene match. DNA of the CDR3: TGCGCCAGCAGCCCGGGACAGGGAAACTATGGCTACACCTTC. Translated, it gives CASSPGQGNYGYTF.

This clone is a singleton in its sample. This chain links TRBV5-4 with TRBJ1-2, with 8 bases lining up with TRBD1. The length of the CDR3 is 14 residues. V lost 4 bases and J lost 7; bases outside the gene matches: 9. Germline loops: CDR1 SGHNT, CDR2 YYREEE (reference sequence). This chain's CDR3 is CASSAGQGASGYTF. CDR3 DNA sequence: TGTGCCAGCAGCGCCGGACAGGGAGCTAGTGGCTACACCTTC.

V usage is TRBV2 and J usage is TRBJ1-4; D is undetermined. Per germline, CDR1 SNHLY and CDR2 FYNNEI. Trimming shortened V by 8 bases and J by 1 base, and 11 bases separated the two germline ends. This CDR3 is built from 14 residues. The CDR3 region is CASFPQKTNEKLFF. The CDR3 nucleotides read TGTGCCAGCTTTCCACAGAAAACTAATGAAAAACTGTTTTTT.

This clone was seen once. The CDR3 DNA reads TGTGCCAGCAGCTTAATAGGGGGCACAGATACGCAGTATTTT. Its protein is CASSLIGGTDTQYF. The chain joins TRBV11-2 to TRBJ2-3; D is perhaps TRBD1 (5 bases). With 2 bases removed from V and 1 base from J, the gap between germline ends came to 7 bases. This CDR3 is 14 amino acids long. Germline V lookup: CDR1 SGHAT, CDR2 FQNNGV.

The genes are TRBV18 and TRBJ1-1; D not resolved. The V and J ends lost 6 bases and 10 bases respectively, with 18 bases between them. This CDR3 comprises 13 residues. Germline loops: CDR1 KGHSH, CDR2 LQKENI. The CDR3 coding sequence is TGTGCCAGCTCGACGGATGCGGCTAAAGGAGCTTTCTTT. Translating gives CASSTDAAKGAFF.

Only a few counts were recorded for this clone. The chain links TRBV30 to TRBJ1-5; possibly TRBD1 for D (6 bases). The CDR3 consists of 13 residues. V lost 1 base, J lost 6 bases, and 10 bases lay in between. The germline V gene has CDR1 GTSNPN and CDR2 SVGIG (reference sequence). CDR3 nucleotide sequence: TGTGCCTGGAGTGCAGGGGCCGGTCAGCCCCAGCATTTT. Its protein product is CAWSAGAGQPQHF.

The gene calls are TRBV19 and TRBJ1-5; 10 nucleotides agree with TRBD1. CDR1 and CDR2 from the germline V gene are LNHDA and SQIVND (reference sequence). V dropped 4 bases and J dropped 5; count of bases not matched to a gene: 2. The CDR3 has 14 amino acids. CDR3 coding DNA: TGTGCCAGTAGTACGGACAGGGGGGATCAGCCCCAGCATTTT. The encoded protein is CASSTDRGDQPQHF.

As for this clone: A read error may produce the germline difference seen at one junction end. This CDR3 is also generated by other DNA sequences in the sample. The V and J genes are TRBV7-9 and TRBJ2-6; D perhaps matches TRBD1 (6 bases). In germline, CDR1 is SEHNR, CDR2 FQNEAQ (reference sequence). CDR3 length: 18 residues. The DNA for the CDR3 is TGCGCCAGCAGCTCCCCGGACAGCTACTTCTCTGGGGCCAACGTCCTGACTTTC. This codes for CASSSPDSYFSGANVLTF.

The chain couples TRBV5-1 to TRBJ1-1; 12 bases agree with TRBD1. The CDR3 runs to 16 residues. The junction had 10 bases not matched to a gene; V was cut back by 5 bases and J by 5 bases. CDR1 and CDR2 (germline): SGHRS, YFSETQ. In nucleotides, the CDR3 is TGCGCCAGCAGGACCGGGACAGGGGGCCGAGAAACTGAAGCTTTCTTT. Its translation is CASRTGTGGRETEAFF.

The V and J genes are TRBV6-4 and TRBJ1-6; 9 bases match TRBD1. The CDR3 extends over 16 amino acids. The V and J ends lost 7 bases and 6 bases, in that order; junction bases with no gene match: 10. Germline values: CDR1 MRHNA, CDR2 SNTAGT. The CDR3 spells CASTQEGQGFNSPLHF. Here the CDR3 DNA reads TGTGCCAGCACCCAAGAGGGACAGGGTTTTAATTCACCCCTCCACTTT.

A word on this clone: At one end the junction does not follow the germline gene, possibly because of a read error. The chain employs TRBV9 and TRBJ1-2; unclear D gene. The CDR3 covers 15 residues. Germline-derived CDR1 and CDR2 are SGDLS and YYNGEE. CDR3 nucleotide sequence: TGTGCCAGCAGTTTGGGCCCAGGTGTGATATGGTTCCCCAACTTC. Protein product: CASSLGPGVIWFPNF.

CDR3 sequence (DNA): TGTGCCAGTAGTATAGATCGTCCAGTCCAGCCCCAGCATTTT. Protein: CASSIDRPVQPQHF. This chain uses TRBV19 with TRBJ1-5; D call uncertain. The germline V and J ends were trimmed by 0 bases and 7 bases, with 10 bases remaining between them. The CDR3 spans 14 residues. Germline CDR1 LNHDA, CDR2 SQIVND (reference sequence).

This clone occurred once. This chain links TRBV5-1 with TRBJ2-2, with D maybe TRBD1 (6 bases). Germline V lookup: CDR1 SGHRS, CDR2 YFSETQ. V gave up 1 base and J gave up 5 bases, with 15 bases separating them. The CDR3 has 16 amino acids. The CDR3 loop reads CASSLQPGQGTGELFF. CDR3 in DNA: TGCGCCAGCAGCTTGCAGCCGGGACAAGGGACCGGGGAGCTGTTTTTT.

The rearrangement uses TRBV4-1 and TRBJ2-1; TRBD2 aligns across 13 bases. V gave up 4 bases and J gave up 5 bases; unmatched junction bases: 14. Germline CDR1 and CDR2: MGHRA and YSYEKL. CDR3 length: 19 amino acids. DNA of the CDR3: TGCGCCAGCAGCCCTCAACTAGCGGGGGGGCCAATAAAAAACAATGAGCAGTTCTTC. Translation gives CASSPQLAGGPIKNNEQFF.

Only one count was recorded for this clone. This chain links TRBV19 with TRBJ2-7; 14 bases match TRBD2. CDR1 is LNHDA, CDR2 SQIVND, per germline (reference sequence). CDR3 length equals 14 residues. This CDR3 is CASSGLAGGLPPAV. For the CDR3, the DNA is TGTGCCAGTAGTGGACTAGCGGGAGGTCTCCCCCCTGCCGTC.

V is TRBV19 and J is TRBJ2-6; 8 bases are a match to TRBD1. Trimming took 10 bases from V and 0 from J; bases not matched to a gene: 5. The germline V gene encodes CDR1 LNHDA and CDR2 SQIVND (reference sequence). CDR3 length: 15 amino acids. This chain's CDR3 is CATRTGGSGANVLTF. DNA for the CDR3: TGTGCCACACGAACAGGGGGCTCTGGGGCCAACGTCCTGACTTTC.

This clone came up once. The gene calls are TRBV10-3 and TRBJ1-1; TRBD1 agrees at 9 bases. The CDR3 spans 15 residues. Per germline, CDR1 ENHRY and CDR2 SYGVKD. J was trimmed by 5 bases and V by 5 bases; bases with no gene match: 9. The CDR3 nucleotides are TGTGCCATCAGTACTTTTACAGGGGGCGTGACTGAAGCTTTCTTT. The encoded protein is CAISTFTGGVTEAFF.

A single count supports this clone. The rearrangement links TRBV5-1 to TRBJ1-3; the D is unclear. Trimming cost V 2 bases and J 0 bases, with 12 bases left between them. This CDR3 is 16 amino acids long. CDR1 and CDR2 (germline): SGHRS, YFSETQ. For the CDR3, the DNA is TGCGCCAGCAGCTTCGGCCAGGCTTTCTCTGGAAACACCATATATTTT. This encodes CASSFGQAFSGNTIYF.

The gene calls are TRBV28 and TRBJ2-1; TRBD2 agrees at 9 bases. Germline V gives CDR1 MDHEN, CDR2 SYDVKM. After removal of 4 bases from V and 12 bases from J, the junction contained 7 bases not matched to a gene. The CDR3 spans 13 residues. CDR3 DNA: TGTGCCAGCAGTTGGGCTAGCGGGGTAAGGCAGTTCTTC. Amino acids: CASSWASGVRQFF.